Listed here are 32 T cell receptor beta chains from one sample, sequenced in a study of T-cell reconstitution after alpha-beta-depleted transplantation in children (dated by TCRdb to about 2016). Library generation was performed with PCR. TCRdb lists the instrument as Illumina HiSeq 2500. Molecular barcoding was employed in the preparation of TCR libraries, with unique molecular identifiers being used to normalize TCRbeta repertoire quantification. TCRdb cleaned the public reads at Q25 with fastp, built clones with MiXCR and kept in-frame beta chains. Every entry covers one CDR3 protein and lists the most common genes and DNA from its rows. This sample comprises 250,000 to 300,000 distinct CDR3 sequences, about 9.4% of them detected only once. The ten largest clones represent less than 9% of the sample. The treatment or condition label, as the study defines it: allogeneic hematopoietic cell transplantation with graft depleted of TCRalphabeta T cells and CD19 B cells.

The sequencing used PBMCs, collected before TCRalphabeta/CD19-depleted stem cell transplant. The receptors originated from a boy under two years old with acute myeloid leukemia, due to receive a stem cell transplant.

At least ten counts were recorded for this clonotype. J is TRBJ1-5 and V is TRBV20-1; D gene uncertain. V was shortened by 0 bases and J by 3 bases, with 9 bases between the two germline ends. The CDR3 contains 14 residues. Germline V gene data show CDR1 as DFQATT and CDR2 as SNEGSKA (reference sequence). For the CDR3, the DNA is TGCAGTGCTAGAGATCTAAGGGTCAATCAGCCCCAGCATTTT. Residues: CSARDLRVNQPQHF.

This clonotype was picked up many times. The gene calls are TRBV7-8 and TRBJ1-6; D not resolved. This CDR3 has 14 residues. V was pared by 6 bases and J by 9 bases, with 15 bases between. The germline gives CDR1 SGHVS, CDR2 FQNEAQ. DNA of the CDR3: TGTGCCAGCAGGCCCGGTGCCTTAGCTTCACCCCTCCACTTT. Protein product: CASRPGALASPLHF. Full variable domain (remainder filled in from reference TRBV7-8 and TRBJ1-6): GAGVSQSPRYKVAKRGQDVALRCDPISGHVSLFWYQQALGQGPEFLTYFQNEAQLDKSGLPSDRFFAERPEGSVSTLKIQRTQQEDSAVYLCASRPGALASPLHFGNGTRLTVT.

This clonotype was seen repeatedly, ten times or more. This CDR3 reads CASSIQASSGSTHEQYF. The CDR3 DNA sequence: TGTGCCAGTAGTATTCAGGCGTCTAGCGGGAGTACCCACGAGCAGTACTTC. The chain is built from TRBV19 and TRBJ2-7; TRBD2 matches at 10 bases. V shed 3 bases and J 5 bases; nucleotides not matched to a gene: 13. Per the germline V gene, CDR1 is LNHDA and CDR2 is SQIVND (reference sequence). CDR3 length: 17 residues.

This clonotype was seen ten or more times. The J gene is TRBJ1-1, the V gene TRBV4-1; D uncertain. The V end lost 0 bases, the J end lost 9 bases, and 5 bases lay between the germline ends. The CDR3 consists of 11 residues. Germline CDR1 and CDR2: MGHRA and YSYEKL. Here the CDR3 DNA reads TGCGCCAGCAGCCAAGATGTCAAAGCTTTCTTT. This sequence encodes CASSQDVKAFF.

The gene calls are TRBV7-2 and TRBJ2-7, with TRBD2 matching 14 bases. J lost 5 bases, V lost 4 bases, and 4 bases had no gene match. CDR1 SGHTA and CDR2 FQGNSA come from the germline V gene. The CDR3 is 15 residues long. The DNA of the CDR3 is TGTGCCAGCAGCTCGGGACTAGCGGGAGTCCACGAGCAGTACTTC. This sequence encodes CASSSGLAGVHEQYF.

This clonotype showed up just a few times. The chain combines TRBV7-9 with TRBJ1-3; D not resolved. Deletions cut 2 bases from V and 0 bases from J, with 8 bases between. CDR1 is SEHNR and CDR2 is FQNEAQ in the germline V gene (reference sequence). The CDR3 consists of 15 residues. This CDR3 reads CASSLYDRSGNTIYF. As DNA, the CDR3 is TGTGCCAGCAGCTTATACGATCGCTCTGGAAACACCATATATTTT.

The table lists this clonotype with many counts. The chain joins TRBV5-5 to TRBJ2-5; D may be TRBD1 or TRBD2 (5 bases each). Germline CDR1 SGHKS, CDR2 YYEKEE (reference sequence). Trimming took off 4 bases at V and 3 bases at J, with 13 bases between the two ends. The CDR3 extends over 14 amino acids. CDR3 sequence (DNA): TGTGCCAGCAGCCGAGGGGCCCCCAAAGAGACCCAGTACTTC. This gives the protein CASSRGAPKETQYF.

The table lists this clonotype with a few counts. This rearrangement joins TRBV7-2 to TRBJ2-7; perhaps TRBD1 as D (6 bases). V lost 4 bases and J 0 bases, leaving 13 bases between the germline ends. Germline V gene data show CDR1 as SGHTA and CDR2 as FQGNSA. The CDR3 extends over 15 amino acids. CDR3 nucleotide sequence: TGTGCCAGCAGCTCAGGGGCAGGAAGCTCCTACGAGCAGTACTTC. Amino acids: CASSSGAGSSYEQYF.

This clonotype was found a few times. J is TRBJ2-7 and V is TRBV28; possible D gene TRBD1, 6 bases. Trimming stripped 2 bases from V and 2 bases from J, with 19 bases between. There are 17 residues in the CDR3. CDR1 and CDR2 (germline): MDHEN, SYDVKM. CDR3 loop: CASSLVGASRATYEQYF. As DNA, the CDR3 is TGTGCCAGCAGTTTAGTGGGGGCGTCTAGAGCCACCTACGAGCAGTACTTC.

This clonotype was recorded many times. The chain recombines TRBV9 with TRBJ2-1; TRBD2 matches at 7 bases. Germline assignment: CDR1 SGDLS and CDR2 YYNGEE. This CDR3 comprises 14 residues. V was pared by 4 bases and J by 7 bases, with 8 bases of the junction left unmatched. CDR3 DNA sequence: TGTGCCAGCAGCTCCTCCGGGACTACTAATGAGCAGTTCTTC. It codes for CASSSSGTTNEQFF.

CDR3 protein: CATSNGGDTDTQYF. The CDR3 coding sequence is TGTGCCACCAGCAACGGGGGAGACACAGATACGCAGTATTTT. The gene calls are TRBV15 and TRBJ2-3, with D tentatively TRBD2 (6 bases). Per the germline V gene, CDR1 is LNHNV and CDR2 is YYDKDF (reference sequence). V lost 4 bases and J 2 bases, leaving 10 bases between the germline ends. The CDR3 loop spans 14 amino acids.

This clonotype appeared many times. The rearrangement links TRBV5-5 to TRBJ1-4; 7 bases align to TRBD1. Germline loops: CDR1 SGHKS, CDR2 YYEKEE (reference sequence). The CDR3 runs to 15 residues. Unmatched junction bases numbered 6, after V lost 2 bases and J lost 5 bases. CDR3 DNA sequence: TGTGCCAGCAGCTTTAGACAGGGTCCGAATGAAAAACTGTTTTTT. Translated, it gives CASSFRQGPNEKLFF. The full variable domain, rest sourced from reference TRBV5-5 and TRBJ1-4, is DAGVTQSPTHLIKTRGQQVTLRCSPISGHKSVSWYQQVLGQGPQFIFQYYEKEERGRGNFPDRFSARQFPNYSSELNVNALLLGDSALYLCASSFRQGPNEKLFFGSGTQLSVL.

This clonotype was found a few times. V usage is TRBV24-1 and J usage is TRBJ2-7, with 7 nucleotides matching TRBD1. Germline V lookup: CDR1 KGHDR, CDR2 SFDVKD. Trimming took 2 bases from V and 3 from J; bases not matched to a gene: 3. The CDR3 covers 14 residues. The CDR3 reads CATSDWDSYYEQYF. The CDR3 nucleotides read TGTGCCACCAGTGATTGGGACAGCTACTACGAGCAGTACTTC.

Concerning this clonotype itself: A read error may explain this, as a much larger clone is one base away. This rearrangement joins TRBV4-2 to TRBJ2-5, with D possibly being TRBD2 (5 bases). The CDR3 is 15 residues long. Deletions cut 1 base from V and 7 bases from J, with 16 bases between. CDR1 and CDR2 from the germline V gene are LGHNA and YNFKEQ. The CDR3 spells CASSQVLELVGTQYF. The CDR3 DNA follows: TGTGCCAGCAGCCAAGTACTAGAGCTAGTAGGGACCCAGTACTTC.

Note on this clonotype: This may be a read error: a much more frequent sequence differs by one nucleotide. The gene calls are TRBV15 and TRBJ2-7; no clear D. Germline lookup yields CDR1 LNHNV and CDR2 YYDKDF (reference sequence). The CDR3 consists of 16 residues. V lost 1 base and J 3 bases, leaving 16 bases between the germline ends. The CDR3 protein is CATSRGAGYGFYEQYF. The CDR3 DNA follows: TGTGCCACCAGCAGAGGGGCAGGATACGGCTTCTACGAGCAGTACTTC.

This chain links TRBV6-5 with TRBJ2-7; no definite D call. Germline CDR1 reads MNHEY; CDR2 reads SVGAGI. CDR3 size: 13 residues. Between the trimmed V and J ends, which lost 0 bases and 3 bases, there was a span of 6 bases. CDR3 loop: CASSYSTLYEQYF. The CDR3 DNA follows: TGTGCCAGCAGTTACTCCACCCTCTACGAGCAGTACTTC.

This clonotype was counted only a few times. The chain recombines TRBV18 with TRBJ2-7, with D possibly being TRBD1 (7 bases). CDR3 size: 15 residues. V shed 1 base and J shed 4 bases, with 14 bases lying between them. Germline V lookup: CDR1 KGHSH, CDR2 LQKENI. The CDR3 spells CASSPQGGAGYEQYF. The CDR3 DNA is TGTGCCAGCTCACCACAAGGGGGCGCGGGATACGAGCAGTACTTC.

In regard to this clonotype: A read error may be the cause here, since a much bigger clone is one base away. The V and J genes are TRBV6-5 and TRBJ1-3; D gene ambiguous. V was clipped by 1 base and J by 2 bases, with 9 bases between them. The CDR3 is 15 amino acids. Germline CDR1 is MNHEY and CDR2 is SVGAGI. Here the CDR3 reads CASSYLDHPGNTIYF. DNA for the CDR3: TGTGCCAGCAGTTACTTAGACCATCCTGGAAACACCATATATTTT.

This clonotype was seen ten or more times. CDR3 residues: CASSFPGVKTQYF. CDR3 bases: TGTGCCAGCAGCTTTCCCGGGGTGAAGACCCAGTACTTC. This chain uses TRBV7-6 with TRBJ2-5, with TRBD2 as a possible D gene (5 bases). The CDR3 covers 13 residues. Germline values: CDR1 SGHVS, CDR2 FNYEAQ. Trimming took 3 bases from V and 6 from J, leaving 11 bases between them.

Ten or more counts support this clonotype. V gene TRBV15 combines with J gene TRBJ2-2; D not resolved. The CDR3 has 12 amino acids. Germline V CDR1 and CDR2: LNHNV, YYDKDF (reference sequence). V was clipped by 5 bases and J by 3 bases, with 4 bases between them. The chain's CDR3 is CATSPDTGELFF. The CDR3 bases are TGTGCCACCAGCCCGGACACCGGGGAGCTGTTTTTT.

This clonotype appeared many times. This chain links TRBV12-3 or TRBV12-4 with TRBJ2-7; 9 nucleotides align to TRBD1. Losses at the gene ends were 7 bases for V and 5 bases for J; bases not matched to a gene: 9. The CDR3 totals 14 residues. The CDR3 loop reads CASTTGGLPHEQYF. The CDR3 nucleotides read TGTGCCAGCACCACAGGGGGCCTGCCCCACGAGCAGTACTTC.

Only a few counts were recorded for this clonotype. This sequence joins TRBV20-1 and TRBJ1-2; 9 nucleotides match TRBD1. V trimming: 1 base; J trimming: 4 bases; junction bases outside the gene matches: 4. Germline-derived CDR1 and CDR2 are DFQATT and SNEGSKA (reference sequence). The CDR3 consists of 14 residues. DNA for the CDR3: TGCAGTGCTAGAGGGGAGACAGGGGGCTATGGCTACACCTTC. Protein sequence: CSARGETGGYGYTF.

The chain links TRBV19 to TRBJ1-4; 10 positions match TRBD1. This CDR3 has 15 residues. CDR1 LNHDA and CDR2 SQIVND come from the germline V gene (reference sequence). V lost 3 bases to trimming and J lost 5 bases; unmatched junction nucleotides: 3. CDR3 residues: CASSILGQGNEKLFF. The CDR3 DNA is TGTGCCAGTAGTATCCTGGGACAGGGGAATGAAAAACTGTTTTTT.

This chain connects TRBV7-6 to TRBJ2-6, with 10 bases that match TRBD1. The ends lost 5 bases at V and 3 bases at J; junction bases unmatched: 10. The CDR3 has 18 amino acids. Germline V gives CDR1 SGHVS, CDR2 FNYEAQ. The CDR3 protein is CASSHGQGGASGANVLTF. Written as DNA, the CDR3 is TGTGCCAGCAGCCATGGACAGGGGGGGGCTAGTGGGGCCAACGTCCTGACTTTC.

This clonotype has ten or more counts. The J gene is TRBJ1-5, the V gene TRBV6-2 or TRBV6-3; D ambiguous. Trimming removed 7 bases at V and 4 bases at J, with 17 bases between. CDR1 MNHEY and CDR2 SVGEGT come from the germline V gene. The CDR3 is 15 residues long. The CDR3 is CASTLMGPRNQPQHF. The DNA for the CDR3 is TGTGCCAGCACCCTTATGGGCCCTCGAAATCAGCCCCAGCATTTT.

This clonotype was counted at least ten times. V usage is TRBV7-9 and J usage is TRBJ2-5, with unresolved D. The CDR3 sequence is 14 residues long. Per the germline V gene, CDR1 is SEHNR and CDR2 is FQNEAQ (reference sequence). The V end was cut by 5 bases, the J end by 1 base, with 11 bases between. For the CDR3, the DNA is TGTGCCAGCAGCGTTGACTGGCGCCAAGAGACCCAGTACTTC. As protein: CASSVDWRQETQYF.

This clonotype appeared many times. CDR3: CSVGGGVNEQFF. The CDR3 nucleotides read TGCAGCGTGGGGGGCGGGGTCAATGAGCAGTTCTTC. The chain combines TRBV29-1 with TRBJ2-1; possibly TRBD1 or TRBD2 for D (6 bases each). CDR1 SQVTM and CDR2 ANQGSEA come from the germline V gene. The CDR3 spans 12 residues. V lost 6 bases, J lost 6 bases, and 12 bases lay in between.

The V call is TRBV7-2, the J call TRBJ2-3, with D perhaps TRBD2 (5 bases). Trimming removed 3 bases at V and 5 bases at J, with 15 bases between. The germline V gene encodes CDR1 SGHTA and CDR2 FQGNSA. The CDR3 is 15 residues long. The CDR3 bases are TGTGCCAGCAGCTTTACGGTTCTAGCAAAAGATACGCAGTATTTT. Its protein is CASSFTVLAKDTQYF. The variable domain in full, with the rest retrieved from reference TRBV7-2 and TRBJ2-3, is GAGVSQSPSNKVTEKGKDVELRCDPISGHTALYWYRQSLGQGLEFLIYFQGNSAPDKSGLPSDRFSAERTGGSVSTLTIQRTQQEDSAVYLCASSFTVLAKDTQYFGPGTRLTVL.

On this clonotype itself: An end of the junction does not agree with germline; a read error may underlie this. The gene calls are TRBV19 and TRBJ2-3; D ambiguous. Germline V gene sequence: CDR1 LNHDA, CDR2 SQIVND (reference sequence). This CDR3 comprises 12 residues. The CDR3 protein is CASSIGSRTPHF. CDR3 nucleotide sequence: TGTGCCAGTAGTATAGGTTCACGGACCCCTCATTTT.

This clonotype has at least ten counts. This chain uses TRBV6-6 with TRBJ1-1, with a tentative D call TRBD1 (5 bases). The CDR3 covers 12 residues. Looked up from germline, CDR1 is MNHNY and CDR2 is SVGAGI (reference sequence). V shed 2 bases and J shed 10 bases, with 11 bases lying between them. The CDR3 is CASSYQGAGAFF. For the CDR3, the DNA is TGTGCCAGCAGTTACCAGGGAGCGGGAGCTTTCTTT.

Ten or more counts support this clonotype. The chain links TRBV20-1 to TRBJ2-5, with D unclear. The CDR3 contains 14 residues. From germline, CDR1 is DFQATT and CDR2 SNEGSKA (reference sequence). Trimming shortened V by 1 base and J by 4 bases, and 13 bases separated the two germline ends. The CDR3 sequence: CSARAPPNVETQYF. The CDR3 DNA is TGCAGTGCTAGAGCCCCGCCGAACGTAGAGACCCAGTACTTC.

This clonotype has at least ten counts. The rearrangement joins TRBV4-3 to TRBJ2-3; TRBD2 agrees at 12 bases. Germline V gene lookup returns CDR1 LGHNA and CDR2 YSLEER. CDR3 size: 17 residues. The J segment lost 5 bases and the V segment lost 1 base, leaving 7 bases of the junction unmatched. Here the CDR3 reads CASSQGLAGGPLDTQYF. The CDR3 region has the DNA TGCGCCAGCAGCCAAGGGCTAGCGGGAGGGCCGTTAGATACGCAGTATTTT.